The rows below give T cell receptor beta chains drawn from one sample of a study of T-cell memory formation after mild COVID-19. TCRdb redid the calling of the 5' RACE reads with MiXCR, one entry per CDR3 protein. The sample shows roughly 600,000 distinct CDR3 sequences, about a sixth of them seen only once. The sequenced material came from PBMCs or a T cell subset sorted from them (not recorded which). Receptor source: an adult woman who had mild COVID-19 (a few samples of this study predate the infection). Cell type and time point are not known. CDR3s include the opening cysteine and the closing phenylalanine or tryptophan. D genes are given only for firm matches. The size of a clone is reported for some rows only, either as once, few or many, or as a class for expanded clones.

clone size | J gene | V gene | D gene | CDR3 DNA | CDR3 protein
few | TRBJ1-1 | TRBV7-9 | - | TGTGCCAGCAGCCATACGGGGGCGGTTGGTACTGAAGCTTTCTTT | CASSHTGAVGTEAFF
- | TRBJ2-2 | TRBV18 | - | TGTGCCAGCTCCGGGTTGAACACCGGGGAGCTGTTTTTT | CASSGLNTGELFF
- | TRBJ2-1 | TRBV7-2 | - | TGTGCCAGCAGCCCCTCGAGGTGGGACAATGAGCAGTTCTTC | CASSPSRWDNEQFF
few | TRBJ2-7 | TRBV12-3/TRBV12-4 | TRBD2 | TGTGCCAGCAGTTCCCAGCGGGGGAGCGAGCAGTACTTC | CASSSQRGSEQYF
- | TRBJ2-1 | TRBV15 | TRBD2 | TGTGCCACCAGCAGCGCTACTAGCGACACAGACAATGAGCAGTTCTTC | CATSSATSDTDNEQFF
many | TRBJ2-1 | TRBV5-1 | TRBD2 | TGCGCCAGCAGCTTCGGCGGGAGGGGGTACAATGAGCAGTTCTTC | CASSFGGRGYNEQFF
once | TRBJ1-2 | TRBV3-1 | - | TGTGCCAGCAGCCAAGAGAAAATATCTAAGGACTCCTATGGCTACACCTTC | CASSQEKISKDSYGYTF
- | TRBJ1-2 | TRBV29-1 | TRBD1 | TGCAGCGTTGACGCCTTTTCCCCCGACCGGGACAGGCTAAGAGAGGACTATGGCTACACCTTC | CSVDAFSPDRDRLREDYGYTF
few | TRBJ2-1 | TRBV28 | TRBD2 | TGTGCCAGCAGTTTTATTGCGACTAGCGGGAAATTATCCAATGAGCAGTTCTTC | CASSFIATSGKLSNEQFF
few | TRBJ2-1 | TRBV7-3 | - | TGTGCCAGCAGCTTAATGAGCTCCTACAATGAGCAGTTCTTC | CASSLMSSYNEQFF
few | TRBJ2-1 | TRBV15 | TRBD2 | TGTGCCACCAGCAATCCGAAGACCGGGACTAGCACTAATGAGCAGTTCTTC | CATSNPKTGTSTNEQFF
few | TRBJ1-5 | TRBV13 | - | TGTGCCAGCAGCCTGGGACACCCTAGCAATCAGCCCCAGCATTTT | CASSLGHPSNQPQHF
many | TRBJ2-7 | TRBV19 | - | TGTGCCAGTAGTACTGCCGCCACAGGGTTCGGGGAGCAGTACTTC | CASSTAATGFGEQYF
- | TRBJ2-1 | TRBV27 | - | TGTGCCAGCACCCCAGGACGGTACAATGAGCAGTTCTTC | CASTPGRYNEQFF
- | TRBJ2-7 | TRBV5-5 | - | TGTGCCAGCAGCAGATACGGACAAGGGAGGGAGCAGTACTTC | CASSRYGQGREQYF
few | TRBJ2-7 | TRBV6-5 | TRBD1 | TGTGCCAGCAGTTCCAGGGGGGAGCAGTACTTC | CASSSRGEQYF
few | TRBJ2-1 | TRBV7-3 | - | TGTGCCAGCAGCTTAACTGTACAATCCGAGCAGTTCTTC | CASSLTVQSEQFF